One sample yielded the 15 T cell receptor beta chains listed below, sequenced in a study of T cells in Graves' hyperthyroidism and ophthalmopathy. TCR beta CDR3 region amplification was performed from RNA transcripts. HTBI primers were the set used in a first-round RT-PCR of the TCR CDR3. One entry per CDR3 protein, called by TCRdb with MiXCR from the multiplex PCR reads. The sample includes approximately 590,000 distinct CDR3 sequences, 15% to 19% seen only once; the top ten take around 7.8%. Material: blood. Receptors were obtained from a woman aged 25 to 39 with Graves' hyperthyroidism.

This chain connects TRBV27 to TRBJ1-2; D ambiguous. Trimming took off 7 bases at V and 7 bases at J, with 19 bases between the two ends. Germline CDR1 and CDR2: MNHEY and SMNVEV (reference sequence). The CDR3 totals 14 residues. The CDR3, as DNA: TGTGCCAGCAAACCTGGAGCGGGGTGGTCTGGCTACACCTTC. It encodes CASKPGAGWSGYTF.

This chain connects TRBV20-1 to TRBJ2-5; 7 bases map to TRBD2. CDR3 size: 14 residues. Germline V gene sequence: CDR1 DFQATT, CDR2 SNEGSKA (reference sequence). Trimming at V came to 0 bases and at J to 5 bases, leaving 6 bases not matched to a gene. The DNA of the CDR3 is TGCAGTGCTAGAGATTTCGCGGGAGTGGAGACCCAGTACTTC. Protein: CSARDFAGVETQYF.

This clonotype was found many times. The chain employs TRBV27 and TRBJ1-2; D is unclear. V was clipped by 6 bases and J by 1 base, with 9 bases between them. Germline loops: CDR1 MNHEY, CDR2 SMNVEV (reference sequence). This CDR3 comprises 13 residues. The CDR3 spells CASSPQLNYGYTF. The CDR3 region has the DNA TGTGCCAGCAGCCCACAACTTAACTATGGCTACACCTTC.

V and J are TRBV18 and TRBJ1-1; perhaps TRBD1 as D (5 bases). Deletions cut 3 bases from V and 3 bases from J, with 17 bases between. The CDR3 covers 16 residues. In germline, CDR1 is KGHSH, CDR2 LQKENI. For the CDR3, the DNA is TGTGCCAGCTCACCTTGGGAGGGGCGGTTCGACACTGAAGCTTTCTTT. It specifies CASSPWEGRFDTEAFF. The variable domain in full, with the rest retrieved from reference TRBV18 and TRBJ1-1, is NAGVMQNPRHLVRRRGQEARLRCSPMKGHSHVYWYRQLPEEGLKFMVYLQKENIIDESGMPKERFSAEFPKEGPSILRIQQVVRGDSAAYFCASSPWEGRFDTEAFFGQGTRLTVV.

This clonotype has a count of ten or more. The genes are TRBV7-9 and TRBJ2-1; tentatively, D is TRBD1 (6 bases). Trimming cost V 4 bases and J 5 bases, with 15 bases left between them. The CDR3 has 15 amino acids. Germline CDR1 is SEHNR and CDR2 is FQNEAQ (reference sequence). CDR3 bases: TGTGCCAGCAGCTCTCTCCGAGGGGGAAACAATGAGCAGTTCTTC. It is translated as CASSSLRGGNNEQFF.

In its sample, this clonotype was seen a few times. The chain employs TRBV4-1 and TRBJ2-3, with a tentative D call TRBD2 (6 bases). Looked up from germline, CDR1 is MGHRA and CDR2 is YSYEKL. V was clipped by 1 base and J by 1 base, with 12 bases between them. CDR3 size: 16 residues. The CDR3 loop reads CASSQVPGVGTDTQYF. Written as DNA, the CDR3 is TGCGCCAGCAGCCAAGTCCCGGGAGTGGGCACAGATACGCAGTATTTT.

The chain recombines TRBV6-5 with TRBJ2-2; a possible D gene is TRBD2 (5 bases). V lost 2 bases, J lost 6 bases, and 16 bases lay in between. Germline V gene sequence: CDR1 MNHEY, CDR2 SVGAGI. CDR3 length: 16 amino acids. The CDR3 bases are TGTGCCAGCAGTTACCCCCGGGGTTGGACGGCCGGGGAGCTGTTTTTT. It codes for CASSYPRGWTAGELFF.

With regard to this clonotype: A junction end diverges from the germline sequence, so it may reflect a read error. The chain couples TRBV4-1 to TRBJ1-1, with D unclear. The CDR3 sequence is 13 residues long. Germline lookup yields CDR1 MGHRA and CDR2 YSYEKL. In DNA form, the CDR3 reads TGCGCCACCAGCCAAGATCGGGTCAGGGAAGCTTTCTTT. Its translation is CATSQDRVREAFF.

This clonotype was seen many times. The chain links TRBV3-1 to TRBJ2-1; 11 bases are shared with TRBD2. Germline V gene data show CDR1 as LGHDT and CDR2 as YNNKEL (reference sequence). V trimming: 1 base; J trimming: 5 bases; junction bases outside the gene matches: 4. There are 16 residues in the CDR3. The DNA of the CDR3 is TGTGCCAGCAGCCAAGGCGGACTAGCGGGTCACAATGAGCAGTTCTTC. This codes for CASSQGGLAGHNEQFF.

About this clonotype: This may come from a read error, since a much larger clone is one base off. The V call is TRBV29-1, the J call TRBJ2-1, with 7 nucleotides matching TRBD2. This CDR3 spans 16 amino acids. Germline CDR1 SQVTM, CDR2 ANQGSEA. CDR3 in amino acids: CSVDDAIGGSSDEQSF. The CDR3 bases are TGCAGCGTTGATGATGCGATCGGCGGGAGTAGCGATGAGCAGTCCTTC.

The table lists this clonotype with a count of one. This chain connects TRBV20-1 to TRBJ2-7; 11 bases line up with TRBD1. The trim removed 2 bases at V and 3 bases at J, leaving 6 bases unmatched. Germline V gives CDR1 DFQATT, CDR2 SNEGSKA (reference sequence). The CDR3 covers 15 residues. The CDR3 region has the DNA TGCAGTGCTAGAAGGACAGGGGGCGAATACTACGAGCAGTACTTC. This codes for CSARRTGGEYYEQYF.

This clonotype was detected only a few times. This chain uses TRBV5-1 with TRBJ1-2; the D gene is possibly TRBD1 (5 bases). Germline V gene data show CDR1 as SGHRS and CDR2 as YFSETQ. There are 15 residues in the CDR3. The germline V and J ends were trimmed by 2 bases and 6 bases, with 17 bases remaining between them. DNA of the CDR3: TGCGCCAGCAGCTTCTCCCTCAAGGGGTTGGATGGCTACACCTTC. Translation gives CASSFSLKGLDGYTF.

The chain combines TRBV7-9 with TRBJ1-4, with 7 bases fitting TRBD1. CDR1 is SEHNR and CDR2 is FQNEAQ in the germline V gene (reference sequence). Unmatched junction bases numbered 11, after V lost 3 bases and J lost 7 bases. The CDR3 contains 16 residues. The CDR3 sequence: CASSLIEGGGGEKLFF. The DNA of the CDR3 is TGTGCCAGCAGCTTGATCGAAGGGGGCGGCGGTGAAAAACTGTTTTTT.

This clonotype was recorded many times. CDR3 bases: TGTGCCAGCAGCACACGTTGGGGCTCTGTGAACACTGAAGCTTTCTTT. Its protein product is CASSTRWGSVNTEAFF. This rearrangement joins TRBV3-1 to TRBJ1-1; D is possibly TRBD1 (5 bases). This CDR3 comprises 16 residues. Germline CDR1 reads LGHDT; CDR2 reads YNNKEL (reference sequence). V was shortened by 5 bases and J by 0 bases, with 16 bases between the two germline ends.

This clonotype was seen at least ten times. This chain links TRBV10-3 with TRBJ2-3; 8 nucleotides line up with TRBD1. The CDR3 has 14 amino acids. Germline V gives CDR1 ENHRY, CDR2 SYGVKD. The ends lost 10 bases at V and 4 bases at J; junction bases unmatched: 10. CDR3 sequence reads: CANGRTGMSDTQYF. CDR3 sequence (DNA): TGTGCCAACGGTAGGACAGGGATGTCAGATACGCAGTATTTT.